This T cell receptor (beta chain) was sequenced during a study of early T cells in non-severe SARS-CoV-2 infection. About the research overall: Whole-blood bulk RNA, unsorted, was sequenced, and chains were unpaired. Points from the study as a whole: Matching against VDJdb likely underestimated virus-specific expansions, favoring anti-spike CD8.

This clonotype has only a few counts. Antigen specificity is unknown. Unique molecular identifiers (one per individual cDNA molecule) were attached. TCRdb re-called the 5' RACE reads with MiXCR, one entry per CDR3 protein. The sample has roughly 36,000 distinct CDR3 sequences, approximately 5.2% seen once; the top ten hold 13%. The CDR3 runs 17 residues. Germline V gives CDR1 WSHSY, CDR2 SAAADI. The J segment lost 5 bases and the V segment lost 0 bases, leaving 9 bases of the junction unmatched. Sample: whole blood. The TCR was taken from an adult who was a healthcare worker with PCR-confirmed SARS-CoV-2 infection or an uninfected control (not recorded which). This chain links TRBV10-2 with TRBJ2-5, with TRBD2 matching over 10 bases. The CDR3 DNA is TGCGCCAGCAGTGAGTCATCCGGGACTAGCGCTACGGAGACCCAGTACTTC. Protein product: CASSESSGTSATETQYF.